This T cell receptor beta chain came from a study of beta chain features in type 1 diabetes. Study details: Summed over all samples, the examined sorted cells came to fewer than 120,000,000. Findings of the study overall: Insertions at VDJ junctions were less frequent in type 1 diabetes patients. These patients also deleted more nucleotides at the same junctions. When Type 1 diabetes patients were examined, their TCRB CDR3s proved moderately but significantly shorter in all four CD4+ subsets.

Every isolated RNA sample was fully reverse transcribed, so sequencing captured expressed TCRB transcripts. Using immunoSEQ multiplex PCR, the repertoire was profiled, and TCRdb retains in-frame clones only, with some absent. The sample has 640,000 or so clones, about 14% seen once; the top ten hold 0.04%. The CDR3 is 13 residues long. V was cut by 5 bases and J by 0 bases, with 11 bases left in between. The germline gives CDR1 SQVTM, CDR2 ANQGSEA. This clone was detected a few times. Its specificity is not known. The sequencing input was naive CD4+ T cells from blood. The genes are TRBV29-1 and TRBJ2-7; no firm D call. The sequence came from a young man with type 1 diabetes. The CDR3 is CSVLTQLSYEQYF. The CDR3, as DNA: TGCAGCGTTCTGACTCAACTCTCCTACGAGCAGTACTTC.